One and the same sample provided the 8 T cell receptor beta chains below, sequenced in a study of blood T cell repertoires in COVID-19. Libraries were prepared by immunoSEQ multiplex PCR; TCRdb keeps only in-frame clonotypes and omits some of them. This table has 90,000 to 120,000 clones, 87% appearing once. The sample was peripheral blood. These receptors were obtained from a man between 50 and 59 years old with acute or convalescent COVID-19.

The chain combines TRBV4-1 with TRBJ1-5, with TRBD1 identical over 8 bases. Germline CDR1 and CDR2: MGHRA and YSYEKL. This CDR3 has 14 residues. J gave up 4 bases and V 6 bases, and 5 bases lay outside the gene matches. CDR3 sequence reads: CASSPDRGNQPQHF. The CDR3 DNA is TGCGCCAGCAGTCCCGACAGGGGAAATCAGCCCCAGCATTTT.

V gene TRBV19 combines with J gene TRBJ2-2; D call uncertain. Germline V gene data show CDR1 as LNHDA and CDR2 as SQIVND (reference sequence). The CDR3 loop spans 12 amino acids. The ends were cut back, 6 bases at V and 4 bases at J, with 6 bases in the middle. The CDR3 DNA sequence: TGTGCCAGTAGCCTCCTCACCGGGGAGCTGTTTTTT. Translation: CASSLLTGELFF.

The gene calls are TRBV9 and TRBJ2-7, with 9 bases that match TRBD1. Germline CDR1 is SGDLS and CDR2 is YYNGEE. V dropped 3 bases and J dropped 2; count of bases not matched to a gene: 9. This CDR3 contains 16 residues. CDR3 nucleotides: TGTGCCAGCAGCGCGGGGGACGGACAGGGGACCTACGAGCAGTACTTC. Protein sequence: CASSAGDGQGTYEQYF.

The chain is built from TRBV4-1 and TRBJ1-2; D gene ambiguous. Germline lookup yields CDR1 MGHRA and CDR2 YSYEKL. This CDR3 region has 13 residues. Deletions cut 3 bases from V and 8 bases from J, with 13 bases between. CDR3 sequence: CASSHEQVRGYTF. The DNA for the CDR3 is TGCGCCAGCAGCCATGAGCAGGTTAGGGGCTACACCTTC.

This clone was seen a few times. The CDR3 region is CASSYVVDLWTSGTSYNEQFF. The CDR3 DNA reads TGTGCCAGCAGTTACGTCGTCGATTTGTGGACTAGCGGGACCTCCTACAATGAGCAGTTCTTC. The chain employs TRBV6-2 or TRBV6-3 and TRBJ2-1; TRBD2 agrees at 12 bases. The CDR3 is 21 amino acids. Trimming cost V 2 bases and J 0 bases; bases outside gene matches: 14. Germline V gene data show CDR1 as MNHEY and CDR2 as SVGEGT.

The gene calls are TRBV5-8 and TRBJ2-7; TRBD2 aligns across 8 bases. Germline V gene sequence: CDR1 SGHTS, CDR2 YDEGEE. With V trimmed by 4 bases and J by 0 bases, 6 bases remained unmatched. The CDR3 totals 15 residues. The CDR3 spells CASSLRGGTSYEQYF. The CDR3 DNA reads TGTGCCAGCAGCCTCCGGGGGGGCACCTCCTACGAGCAGTACTTC. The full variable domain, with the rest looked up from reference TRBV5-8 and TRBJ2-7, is EAGVTQSPTHLIKTRGQQATLRCSPISGHTSVYWYQQALGLGLQFLLWYDEGEERNRGNFPPRFSGRQFPNYSSELNVNALELEDSALYLCASSLRGGTSYEQYFGPGTRLTVT.

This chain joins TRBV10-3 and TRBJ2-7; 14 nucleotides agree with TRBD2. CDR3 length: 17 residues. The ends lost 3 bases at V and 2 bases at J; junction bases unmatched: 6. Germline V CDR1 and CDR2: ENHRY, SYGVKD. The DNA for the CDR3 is TGTGCCATCAGTGACTCCCGGACTAGCGGGAGGCCCTACGAGCAGTACTTC. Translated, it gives CAISDSRTSGRPYEQYF.

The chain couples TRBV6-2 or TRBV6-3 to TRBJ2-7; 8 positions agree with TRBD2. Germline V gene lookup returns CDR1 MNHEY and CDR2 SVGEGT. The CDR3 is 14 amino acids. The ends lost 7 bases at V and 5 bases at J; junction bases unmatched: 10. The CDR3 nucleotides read TGTGCCAGCAACCCGGCGGGGGGAGGGCACGAGCAGTACTTC. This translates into CASNPAGGGHEQYF.